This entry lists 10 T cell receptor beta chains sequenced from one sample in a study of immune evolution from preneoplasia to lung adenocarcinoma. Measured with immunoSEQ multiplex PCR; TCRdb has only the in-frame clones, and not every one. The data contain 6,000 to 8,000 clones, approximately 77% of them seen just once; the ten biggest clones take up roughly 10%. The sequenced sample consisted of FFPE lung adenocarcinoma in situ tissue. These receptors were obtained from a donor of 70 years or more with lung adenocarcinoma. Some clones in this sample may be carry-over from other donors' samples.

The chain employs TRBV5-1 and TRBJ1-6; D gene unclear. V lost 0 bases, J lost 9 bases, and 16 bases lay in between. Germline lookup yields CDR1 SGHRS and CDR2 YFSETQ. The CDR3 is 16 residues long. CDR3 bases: TGCGCCAGCAGCTTGGATCCCAGTCAGCCAAGTTCACCCCTCCACTTT. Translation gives CASSLDPSQPSSPLHF.

CDR3 protein: CASSQGGGDSYGYTF. The CDR3 DNA reads TGTGCCAGCTCACAGGGCGGTGGGGATAGCTATGGCTACACCTTC. The chain has TRBV18 and TRBJ1-2; no definite D call. Germline assignment: CDR1 KGHSH and CDR2 LQKENI. V was shortened by 4 bases and J by 4 bases, with 16 bases between the two germline ends. The CDR3 runs 15 residues.

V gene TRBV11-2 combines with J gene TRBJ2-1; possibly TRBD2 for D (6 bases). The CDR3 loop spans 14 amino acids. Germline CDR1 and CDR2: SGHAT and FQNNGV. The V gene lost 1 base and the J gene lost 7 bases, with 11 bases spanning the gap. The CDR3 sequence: CASSLAGTPNEQFF. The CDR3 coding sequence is TGTGCCAGCAGCTTAGCGGGGACTCCAAATGAGCAGTTCTTC.

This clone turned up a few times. The CDR3 here is CASSQDPAGAFNEQFF. Written as DNA, the CDR3 is TGCGCCAGCAGCCAAGATCCAGCGGGAGCGTTCAATGAGCAGTTCTTC. V usage is TRBV4-1 and J usage is TRBJ2-1; 8 bases match TRBD2. V trimming: 0 bases; J trimming: 6 bases; junction bases outside the gene matches: 7. CDR1 MGHRA and CDR2 YSYEKL come from the germline V gene. The CDR3 totals 16 residues.

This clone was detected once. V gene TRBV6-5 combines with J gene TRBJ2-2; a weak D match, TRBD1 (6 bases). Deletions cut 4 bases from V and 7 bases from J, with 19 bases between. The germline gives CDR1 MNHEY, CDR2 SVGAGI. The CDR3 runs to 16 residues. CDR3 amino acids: CASSSRQVTTGGELFF. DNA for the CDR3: TGTGCCAGCAGTTCTCGACAGGTCACTACAGGCGGGGAGCTGTTTTTT.

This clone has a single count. The CDR3: CASSFGQQSEQYF. The CDR3 bases are TGTGCCAGCAGCTTTGGCCAGCAATCCGAGCAGTACTTC. The chain uses TRBV7-8 and TRBJ2-7, with D unclear. V lost 3 bases and J 6 bases, leaving 12 bases between the germline ends. Germline V gives CDR1 SGHVS, CDR2 FQNEAQ. This CDR3 has 13 amino acids.

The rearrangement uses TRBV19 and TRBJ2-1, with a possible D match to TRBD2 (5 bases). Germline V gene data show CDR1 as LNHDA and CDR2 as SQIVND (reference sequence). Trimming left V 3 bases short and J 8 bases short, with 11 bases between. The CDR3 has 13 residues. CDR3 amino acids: CASSMSGNHEQFF. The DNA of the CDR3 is TGTGCCAGTAGTATGTCCGGGAACCATGAGCAGTTCTTC.

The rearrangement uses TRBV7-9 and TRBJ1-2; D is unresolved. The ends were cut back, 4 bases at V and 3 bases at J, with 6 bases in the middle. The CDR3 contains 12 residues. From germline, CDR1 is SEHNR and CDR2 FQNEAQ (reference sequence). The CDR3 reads CASSYRDYGYTF. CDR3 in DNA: TGTGCCAGCAGCTACCGGGACTATGGCTACACCTTC.

CDR3 DNA sequence: TGTGCCAGCAGCCAATGGCAGGGGGACACCGGGGAGCTGTTTTTT. It yields the protein CASSQWQGDTGELFF. V gene TRBV13 combines with J gene TRBJ2-2; TRBD1 aligns across 7 bases. This CDR3 is built from 15 residues. The trim removed 5 bases at V and 3 bases at J, leaving 6 bases unmatched. CDR1 and CDR2 (germline): PRHDT, FYEKMQ (reference sequence).

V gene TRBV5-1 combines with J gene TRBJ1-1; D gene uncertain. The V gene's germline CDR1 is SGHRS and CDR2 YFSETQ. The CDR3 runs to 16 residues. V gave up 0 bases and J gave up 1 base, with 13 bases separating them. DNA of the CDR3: TGCGCCAGCAGCTTGGTAGCGCAAACTAGGAACACTGAAGCTTTCTTT. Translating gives CASSLVAQTRNTEAFF.